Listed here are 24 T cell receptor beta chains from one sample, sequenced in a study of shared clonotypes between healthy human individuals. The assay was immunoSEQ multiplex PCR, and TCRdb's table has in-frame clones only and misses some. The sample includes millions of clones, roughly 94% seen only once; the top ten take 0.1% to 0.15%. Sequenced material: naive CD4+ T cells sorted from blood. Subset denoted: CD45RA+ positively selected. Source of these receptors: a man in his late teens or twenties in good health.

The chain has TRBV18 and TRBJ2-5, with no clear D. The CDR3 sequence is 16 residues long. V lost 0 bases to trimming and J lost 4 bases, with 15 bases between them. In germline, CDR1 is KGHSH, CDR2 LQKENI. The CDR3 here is CASSPPGGTVGETQYF. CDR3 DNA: TGTGCCAGCTCACCACCAGGCGGCACGGTAGGAGAGACCCAGTACTTC.

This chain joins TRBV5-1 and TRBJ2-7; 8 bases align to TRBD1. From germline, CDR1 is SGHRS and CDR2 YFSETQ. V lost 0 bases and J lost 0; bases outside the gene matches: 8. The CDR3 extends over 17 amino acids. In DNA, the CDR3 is TGCGCCAGCAGCTTGGTTAAATCCAGGGGGCACTCCTACGAGCAGTACTTC. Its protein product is CASSLVKSRGHSYEQYF.

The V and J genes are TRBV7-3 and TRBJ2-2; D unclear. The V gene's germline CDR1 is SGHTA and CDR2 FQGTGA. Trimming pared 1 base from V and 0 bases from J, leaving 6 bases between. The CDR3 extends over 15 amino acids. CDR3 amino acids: CASSLRAANTGELFF. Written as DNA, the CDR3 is TGTGCCAGCAGCTTAAGGGCAGCGAACACCGGGGAGCTGTTTTTT.

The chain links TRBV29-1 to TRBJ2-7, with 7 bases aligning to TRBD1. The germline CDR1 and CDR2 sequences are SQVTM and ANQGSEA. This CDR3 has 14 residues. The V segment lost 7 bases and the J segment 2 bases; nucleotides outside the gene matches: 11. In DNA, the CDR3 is TGCAGCGGCCAGGGGACAGCCGATACCTACGAGCAGTACTTC. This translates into CSGQGTADTYEQYF.

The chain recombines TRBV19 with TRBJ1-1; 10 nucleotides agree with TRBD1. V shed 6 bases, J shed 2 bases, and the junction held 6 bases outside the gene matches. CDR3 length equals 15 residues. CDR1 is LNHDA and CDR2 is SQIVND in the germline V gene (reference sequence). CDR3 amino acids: CASRAGTGANTEAFF. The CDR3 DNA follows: TGTGCCAGTAGAGCCGGGACAGGGGCCAACACTGAAGCTTTCTTT.

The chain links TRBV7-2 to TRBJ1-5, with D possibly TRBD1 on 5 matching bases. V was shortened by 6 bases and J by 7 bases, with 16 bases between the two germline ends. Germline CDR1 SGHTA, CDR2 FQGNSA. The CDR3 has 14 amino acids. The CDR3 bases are TGTGCCAGCAGGGTGCAGGGCGGGTACCAGCCCCAGCATTTT. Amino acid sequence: CASRVQGGYQPQHF.

In nucleotides, the CDR3 is TGTGCCACCTTTTCGACTAGCGGGGTTATCGGGGAGCTGTTTTTT. It codes for CATFSTSGVIGELFF. The gene calls are TRBV6-5 and TRBJ2-2; the match to TRBD2 covers 11 bases. The junction had 11 bases not matched to a gene; V was cut back by 10 bases and J by 7 bases. This CDR3 spans 15 amino acids. Germline values: CDR1 MNHEY, CDR2 SVGAGI.

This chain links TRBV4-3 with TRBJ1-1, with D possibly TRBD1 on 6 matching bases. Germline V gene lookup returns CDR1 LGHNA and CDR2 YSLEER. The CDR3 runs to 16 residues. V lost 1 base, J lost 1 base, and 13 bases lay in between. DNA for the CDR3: TGCGCCAGCAGCCAAGTCTTCCTGGGGGCGAACACTGAAGCTTTCTTT. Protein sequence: CASSQVFLGANTEAFF.

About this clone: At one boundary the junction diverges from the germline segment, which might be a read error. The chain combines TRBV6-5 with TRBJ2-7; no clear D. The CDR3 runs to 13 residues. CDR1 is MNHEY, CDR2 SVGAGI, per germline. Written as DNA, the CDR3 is TGTGCCAGCAGTTACATGGGTTCCTCCGAGCAGTACTTC. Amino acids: CASSYMGSSEQYF.

CDR3 coding DNA: TGTGCCAGCACCGGACTAGCGGGAGTCAATGAGCAGTTCTTC. Its protein product is CASTGLAGVNEQFF. The chain recombines TRBV6-5 with TRBJ2-1; 13 positions match TRBD2. Per the germline V gene, CDR1 is MNHEY and CDR2 is SVGAGI. This CDR3 is built from 14 residues. V lost 7 bases and J lost 6; bases outside the gene matches: 3.

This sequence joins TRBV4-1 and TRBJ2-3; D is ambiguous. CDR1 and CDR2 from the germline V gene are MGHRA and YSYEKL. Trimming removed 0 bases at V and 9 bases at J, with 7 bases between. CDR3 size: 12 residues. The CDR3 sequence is CASSQEGRTQYF. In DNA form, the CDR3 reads TGCGCCAGCAGCCAAGAGGGCAGGACGCAGTATTTT.

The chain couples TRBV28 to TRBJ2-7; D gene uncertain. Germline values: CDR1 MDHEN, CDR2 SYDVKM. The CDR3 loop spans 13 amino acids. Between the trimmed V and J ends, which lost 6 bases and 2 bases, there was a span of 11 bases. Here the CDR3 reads CASSPGLTYEQYF. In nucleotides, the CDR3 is TGTGCCAGCAGCCCGGGTCTCACCTACGAGCAGTACTTC.

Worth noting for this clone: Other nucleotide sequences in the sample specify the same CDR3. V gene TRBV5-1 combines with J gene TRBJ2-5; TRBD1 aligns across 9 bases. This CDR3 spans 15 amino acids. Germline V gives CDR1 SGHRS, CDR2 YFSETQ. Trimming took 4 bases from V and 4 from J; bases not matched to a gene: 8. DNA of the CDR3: TGCGCCAGCAGCCTCGGACAGGGGAGCGGAGAGACCCAGTACTTC. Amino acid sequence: CASSLGQGSGETQYF. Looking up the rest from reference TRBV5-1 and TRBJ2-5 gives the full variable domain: KAGVTQTPRYLIKTRGQQVTLSCSPISGHRSVSWYQQTPGQGLQFLFEYFSETQRNKGNFPGRFSGRQFSNSRSEMNVSTLELGDSALYLCASSLGQGSGETQYFGPGTRLLVL.

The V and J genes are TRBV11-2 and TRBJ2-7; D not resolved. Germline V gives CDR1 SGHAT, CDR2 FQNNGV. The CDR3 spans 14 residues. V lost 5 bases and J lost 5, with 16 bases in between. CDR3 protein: CASSPRSPRDEQYF. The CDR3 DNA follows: TGTGCCAGCAGCCCACGGTCCCCCCGGGACGAGCAGTACTTC. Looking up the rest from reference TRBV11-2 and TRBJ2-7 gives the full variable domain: EAGVAQSPRYKIIEKRQSVAFWCNPISGHATLYWYQQILGQGPKLLIQFQNNGVVDDSQLPKDRFSAERLKGVDSTLKIQPAKLEDSAVYLCASSPRSPRDEQYFGPGTRLTVT.

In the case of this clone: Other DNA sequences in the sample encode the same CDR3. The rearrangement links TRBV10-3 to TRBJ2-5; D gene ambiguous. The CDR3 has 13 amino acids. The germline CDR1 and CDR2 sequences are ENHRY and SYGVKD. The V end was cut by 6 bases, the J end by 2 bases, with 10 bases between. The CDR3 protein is CAISDGPQETQYF. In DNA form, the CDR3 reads TGTGCCATCAGCGACGGTCCACAAGAGACCCAGTACTTC.

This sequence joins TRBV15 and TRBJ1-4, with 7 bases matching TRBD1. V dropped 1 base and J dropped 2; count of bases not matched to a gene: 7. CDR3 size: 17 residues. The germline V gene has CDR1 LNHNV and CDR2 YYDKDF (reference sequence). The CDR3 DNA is TGTGCCACCAGCAGAGCTGCAGGGGGGACCACTAATGAAAAACTGTTTTTT. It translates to CATSRAAGGTTNEKLFF.

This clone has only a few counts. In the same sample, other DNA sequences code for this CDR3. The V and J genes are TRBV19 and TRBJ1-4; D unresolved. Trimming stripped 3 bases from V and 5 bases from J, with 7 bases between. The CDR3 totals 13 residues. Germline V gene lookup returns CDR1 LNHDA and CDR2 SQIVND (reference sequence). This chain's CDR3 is CASSISVNEKLFF. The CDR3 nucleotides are TGTGCCAGTAGTATCTCGGTAAATGAAAAACTGTTTTTT.

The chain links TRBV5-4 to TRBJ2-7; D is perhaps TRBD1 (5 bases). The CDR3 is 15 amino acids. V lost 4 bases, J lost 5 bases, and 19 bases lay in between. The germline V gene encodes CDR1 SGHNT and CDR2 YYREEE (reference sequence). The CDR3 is CASSPGRATVHEQYF. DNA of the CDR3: TGTGCCAGCAGCCCCGGTCGGGCGACAGTCCACGAGCAGTACTTC. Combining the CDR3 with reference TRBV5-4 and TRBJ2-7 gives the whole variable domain ETGVTQSPTHLIKTRGQQVTLRCSSQSGHNTVSWYQQALGQGPQFIFQYYREEENGRGNFPPRFSGLQFPNYSSELNVNALELDDSALYLCASSPGRATVHEQYFGPGTRLTVT.

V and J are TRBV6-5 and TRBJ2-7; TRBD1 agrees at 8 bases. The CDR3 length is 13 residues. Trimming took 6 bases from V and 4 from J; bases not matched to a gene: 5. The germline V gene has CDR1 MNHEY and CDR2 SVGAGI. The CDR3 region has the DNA TGTGCCAGCAGGGAACAGGGGGGTTACGAGCAGTACTTC. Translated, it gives CASREQGGYEQYF.

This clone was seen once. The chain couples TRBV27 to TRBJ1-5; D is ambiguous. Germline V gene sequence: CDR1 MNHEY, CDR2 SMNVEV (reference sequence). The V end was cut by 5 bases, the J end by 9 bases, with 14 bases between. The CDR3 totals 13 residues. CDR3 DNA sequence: TGTGCCAGCAGTCCACGAAACCCTCGGCCCCAGCATTTT. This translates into CASSPRNPRPQHF.

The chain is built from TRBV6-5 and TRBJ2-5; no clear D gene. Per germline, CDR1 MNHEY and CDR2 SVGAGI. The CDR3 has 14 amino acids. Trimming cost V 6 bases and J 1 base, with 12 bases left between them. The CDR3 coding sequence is TGTGCCAGCAGGGCTCAGACAATCCAAGAGACCCAGTACTTC. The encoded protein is CASRAQTIQETQYF.

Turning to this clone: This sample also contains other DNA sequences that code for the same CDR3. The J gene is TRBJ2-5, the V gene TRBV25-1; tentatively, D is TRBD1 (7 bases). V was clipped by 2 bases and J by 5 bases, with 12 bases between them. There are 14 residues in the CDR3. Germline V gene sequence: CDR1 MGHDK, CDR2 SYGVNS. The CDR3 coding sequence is TGTGCCAGCAGTGAACCGACAGGGAGGGAGACCCAGTACTTC. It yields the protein CASSEPTGRETQYF.

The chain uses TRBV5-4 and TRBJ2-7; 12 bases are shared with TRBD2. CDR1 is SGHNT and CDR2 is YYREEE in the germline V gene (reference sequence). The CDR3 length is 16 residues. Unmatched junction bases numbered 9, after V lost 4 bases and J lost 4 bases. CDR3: CASSPKTSGSSYEQYF. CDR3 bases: TGTGCCAGCAGCCCCAAGACTAGCGGGAGTAGTTACGAGCAGTACTTC.

The CDR3 DNA sequence: TGTGCCAGCAGTTACTCGACAGGGAACACCTACGAGCAGTACTTC. Translating it yields CASSYSTGNTYEQYF. The chain joins TRBV6-5 to TRBJ2-7, with TRBD1 matching 7 bases. This CDR3 contains 15 residues. Germline trimming cut 0 bases from V and 2 bases from J; bases unmatched to any gene: 4. Looked up from germline, CDR1 is MNHEY and CDR2 is SVGAGI.